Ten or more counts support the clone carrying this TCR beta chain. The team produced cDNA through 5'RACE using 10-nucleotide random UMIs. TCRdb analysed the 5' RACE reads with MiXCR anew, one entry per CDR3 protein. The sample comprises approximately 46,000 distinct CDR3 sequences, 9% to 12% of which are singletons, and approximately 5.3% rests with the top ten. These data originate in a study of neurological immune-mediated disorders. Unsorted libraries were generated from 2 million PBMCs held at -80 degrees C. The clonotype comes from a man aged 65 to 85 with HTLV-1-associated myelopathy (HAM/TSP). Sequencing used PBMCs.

In nucleotides, the CDR3 is TGTGCCAGCAGCCGGAGCGGACGTTACAATGAGCAGTTCTTC. Protein product: CASSRSGRYNEQFF. This chain joins TRBV11-2 and TRBJ2-1, with D maybe TRBD2 (5 bases). Trimming stripped 5 bases from V and 4 bases from J, with 12 bases between. This CDR3 has 14 amino acids. In germline, CDR1 is SGHAT, CDR2 FQNNGV.